This T cell receptor (beta chain) appears in the sequencing data of a study of shared clonotypes between healthy human individuals (dated by TCRdb to the early 2020s). As for the study more broadly: The cohort included three men and a couple of women between 18 and 49 years of age. Per donor, three plates each were used for CD4 naive and CD4 memory, two for CD8 naive, and one for CD8 memory. The study deeply sequenced blood TCR repertoires of about 5 healthy adults to estimate repertoire size and the extent of clonotype sharing between individuals. Libraries were prepared and TCR repertoires were sequenced by different laboratories using diverse techniques, in order to increase sequencing depth and limit assay-specific biases. Each donor's leukapheresis produced roughly between about 0.85 and 10 billion PBMCs.

Healthy HIV-negative adults with no recently reported acute infections or vaccinations were included as donors. Every donor was a Caucasian adult living in Nashville, Tennessee, USA. CD4+ T cells were enriched through magnetic negative selection, after which naive cells were positively selected on CD45RA and the remaining negative fraction served as the memory subset. After blood collection by leukapheresis, PBMCs were isolated using Ficoll-Histopaque density gradient centrifugation and then cryopreserved in the vapor phase of liquid nitrogen. Purity and quantity of every magnetically sorted T cell population were checked by analytical flow cytometry. Genomic DNA was isolated from each sorted fraction and quantified by UV absorbance on a Nanodrop 2000c. Sequences SNHLY (CDR1) and FYNNEI (CDR2) are obtained from the germline V gene. Measured from the cysteine to the phenylalanine, the CDR3 is 16 residues long. The entry retains the CDR3 DNA only, 48 bases that are in frame from base 1. Ends trimmed: V by 3 bases, J by 6 bases; bases unmatched to a gene: 8.

Using the deep immunoSEQ assay, TCR CDR3 regions were amplified from genomic DNA by multiplex PCR. Extracted genomic DNA from each cell subset was distributed evenly across all wells of several immunoSEQ 96-well plates, and each plate was treated as a replicate. Each replicate PCR for sorted subsets received about 210 ng genomic DNA, equal to tens of thousands of T cell genomes. Purified libraries were measured with a Qubit 3.0 fluorometer, size-checked on a Bioanalyzer 2100, and measured again with the KAPA Library Quantification kit. Every immunoSEQ 96-well plate was sequenced on a separate single-read 150-cycle Illumina NextSeq 550 flow cell. In the authors' own workflow: The immunoSEQ output contained only junctional sequences without quality scores, so filtering could not match that applied to full-length reads. Sequences were annotated with PyIR, a Python wrapper for IgBLAST v1.9, using IMGT germline references to assign V/J genes and CDR3. Reads were removed for weak V/J assignments (E-value above 1e-6), missing CDR3, stop codons, out-of-frame junctions, or ambiguous translated residues. V3J clonotypes were defined as sequences sharing the same inferred V gene, J gene, and CDR3 amino acid sequence. Percentage overlap between repertoires was computed as shared unique clonotypes divided by the size of the smaller repertoire. Three approaches were used to assess repertoire richness: RTK rarefaction, the Chao1 estimator, and Recon v2.1 estimates of unobserved clonotypes. For all TCRbeta clonotypes obtained by the gDNA method from a few donors, generation probabilities were computed with OLGA. TCRdb retrieved this table from immuneACCESS and kept in-frame rearrangements only. Not all clones are present; in checked studies, unresolved V genes account for under half, and no reason is known for the remainder. The D gene and trimming were derived from the DNA, and the V and J assignments and clone size from that table. For this sample the table gives some 2,400,000 clones, of which approximately 94% were detected only once. The top ten clonotypes cover around 0.13% of the sample.

Of note for this clone: The specificity of this receptor is unknown. Base qualities are not provided; no much larger clone lies one nucleotide away.

Results the study describes overall, beyond this receptor: Estimated clonotype richness was generally larger for naive than for memory subsets. When a handful of donors were compared, the shared fraction of clonotypes was about 5.2% for naive CD4, less than 4% for naive CD8, 2.3% for memory CD4, and 0.4% for memory CD8. Because the study included only a small number of donors, the genetic and exposure-history diversity represented was limited. Rarefaction of sorted-subset datasets indicated incomplete sequencing despite the large sequencing depth. Only blood was sampled, and tissue TCR repertoires likely differ from those in blood. Compared with non-shared clonotypes, clonotypes shared by all four sorted-subset donors had higher generation probabilities. Pairwise subsampling indicated that sequencing depth was expected to affect the degree of clonotype sharing among donors.

The chain uses TRBV2 and TRBJ2-3; TRBD2 aligns with 11 central bases. The sequence derives from a man between 18 and 29 years old in good health. The sample comprised naive CD4+ T cells sorted from blood. The cell subset or site label corresponds to: CD45RA+ positively selected. The DNA sequence follows: TGTGCCAGCAGTGACCACCTAGCGGGAGGAGCCGATACGCAGTATTTT. It codes for CASSDHLAGGADTQYF.